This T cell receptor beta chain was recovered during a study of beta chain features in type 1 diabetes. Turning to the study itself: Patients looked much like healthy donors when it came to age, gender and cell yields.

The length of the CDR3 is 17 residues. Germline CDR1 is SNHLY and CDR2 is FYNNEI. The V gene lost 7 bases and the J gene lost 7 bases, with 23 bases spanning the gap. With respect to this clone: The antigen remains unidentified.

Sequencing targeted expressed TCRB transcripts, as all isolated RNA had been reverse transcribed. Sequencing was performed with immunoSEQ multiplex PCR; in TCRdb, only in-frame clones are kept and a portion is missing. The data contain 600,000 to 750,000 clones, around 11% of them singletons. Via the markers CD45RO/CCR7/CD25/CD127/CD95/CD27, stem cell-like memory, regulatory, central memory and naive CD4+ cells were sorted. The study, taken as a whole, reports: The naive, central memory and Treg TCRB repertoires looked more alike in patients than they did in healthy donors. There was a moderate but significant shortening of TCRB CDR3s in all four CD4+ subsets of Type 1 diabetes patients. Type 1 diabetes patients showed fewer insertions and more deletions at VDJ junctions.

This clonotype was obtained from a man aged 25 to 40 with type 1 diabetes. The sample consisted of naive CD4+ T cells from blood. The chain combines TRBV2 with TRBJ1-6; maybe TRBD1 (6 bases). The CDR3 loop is CASMEYRQADRNSPLHF. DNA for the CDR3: TGTGCCAGCATGGAGTACCGACAGGCAGACCGAAATTCACCCCTCCACTTT.